These 22 T cell receptor beta chains were sequenced from one sample in a study of cytomegalovirus exposure and HLA in healthy donors. With 60 Vbeta and 13 Jbeta primers, the PCR was carried out. The repertoire was sequenced with immunoSEQ multiplex PCR; TCRdb's copy has only in-frame clones and lacks some. The sample has 280,000 or so clones, 80% to 90% seen once. The specimen was PBMCs. Every receptor here comes from a young woman in good health and CMV-seronegative.

The V call is TRBV12-5, the J call TRBJ2-5; possibly TRBD1 for D (5 bases). The end of the DNA fits TRBJ2-7 better, so the J call may be wrong. The CDR3 runs 15 residues. Germline CDR1 and CDR2: LGHNT and FRNRAP. CDR3 coding DNA: TGTGCTAGTGCCCAGGGCCAGGAGATCTCCTACGAGCAGTACTTC. Residues: CASAQGQEISYEQYF.

The V and J genes are TRBV7-3 and TRBJ2-3; 11 bases line up with TRBD2. The CDR3 has 16 amino acids. The V gene's germline CDR1 is SGHTA and CDR2 FQGTGA. Trimming at V came to 5 bases and at J to 5 bases, leaving 9 bases not matched to a gene. The CDR3 nucleotides are TGTGCCAGCAGCGTCATTAGCGGGGGGGCTGAAGATACGCAGTATTTT. Encoded protein: CASSVISGGAEDTQYF.

The chain carries TRBV10-3 and TRBJ1-2, with TRBD1 identical over 9 bases. V trimming: 5 bases; J trimming: 2 bases; junction bases outside the gene matches: 3. Germline V lookup: CDR1 ENHRY, CDR2 SYGVKD. The CDR3 has 14 residues. CDR3 protein: CAISPGQGNYGYTF. The CDR3 DNA reads TGTGCCATCAGTCCGGGACAGGGAAACTATGGCTACACCTTC.

The J gene is TRBJ2-5, the V gene TRBV7-7; TRBD2 agrees at 13 bases. The CDR3 runs 18 residues. Germline V gene sequence: CDR1 SSHAT, CDR2 FNYEAQ (reference sequence). The V segment lost 4 bases and the J segment 6 bases; nucleotides outside the gene matches: 14. The CDR3, as DNA: TGTGCCAGCAGCTCGGCCGGGACTAGCGGGGTGGGTAGACAGACCCAGTACTTC. Translation: CASSSAGTSGVGRQTQYF.

This clone was seen a handful of times. The chain joins TRBV9 to TRBJ2-1; TRBD2 matches 10 bases. J gave up 9 bases and V 4 bases, and 10 bases lay outside the gene matches. The CDR3 runs to 15 residues. Germline CDR1 is SGDLS and CDR2 is YYNGEE. The CDR3 DNA reads TGTGCCAGCAGCTTCAGCGGGGGGGCAATCGGTGAGCAGTTCTTC. This gives the protein CASSFSGGAIGEQFF.

This sequence joins TRBV5-4 and TRBJ2-2, with 7 bases identical to TRBD2. CDR1 is SGHNT, CDR2 YYREEE, per germline (reference sequence). V lost 6 bases, J lost 1 base, and 9 bases stayed unmatched. The CDR3 has 16 amino acids. The CDR3 DNA follows: TGTGCCAGCACTACTGGCGGGGGACGGAACACCGGGGAGCTGTTTTTT. Translated: CASTTGGGRNTGELFF.

The chain uses TRBV11-1 and TRBJ2-7; 7 bases match TRBD1. J gave up 2 bases and V 5 bases, and 6 bases lay outside the gene matches. Germline V gene lookup returns CDR1 SGHAT and CDR2 FQDESV (reference sequence). CDR3 length equals 14 residues. The DNA for the CDR3 is TGTGCCAGCAGCGAAACGACAGGGACCTACGAGCAGTACTTC. It specifies CASSETTGTYEQYF.

V usage is TRBV10-1 and J usage is TRBJ2-1; 10 bases agree with TRBD2. The ends lost 2 bases at V and 7 bases at J; junction bases unmatched: 8. CDR1 and CDR2 from the germline V gene are WNHNN and SYGVQD (reference sequence). This CDR3 has 16 residues. The CDR3 nucleotides are TGCGCCAGCAGTGAGGAACCAGCGGGGGGGCGTAATGAGCAGTTCTTC. Residues: CASSEEPAGGRNEQFF.

The chain links TRBV30 to TRBJ2-2, with no clear D. Germline values: CDR1 GTSNPN, CDR2 SVGIG (reference sequence). The CDR3 covers 11 residues. V gave up 7 bases and J gave up 6 bases, with 9 bases separating them. The CDR3 bases are TGTGCCTTACTTATATCCGGGGAGCTGTTTTTT. It codes for CALLISGELFF.

The CDR3 here is CASRDTGGITYEQYF. CDR3 sequence (DNA): TGTGCCAGCAGGGATACAGGGGGAATTACCTACGAGCAGTACTTC. The rearrangement uses TRBV6-5 and TRBJ2-7, with 8 bases matching TRBD1. The junction had 9 bases not matched to a gene; V was cut back by 6 bases and J by 2 bases. The germline V gene has CDR1 MNHEY and CDR2 SVGAGI. The CDR3 runs 15 residues.

This chain links TRBV5-6 with TRBJ2-1, with TRBD2 matching 16 bases. Germline-derived CDR1 and CDR2 are SGHDT and YYEEEE. CDR3 length: 17 amino acids. V lost 4 bases and J lost 2; bases outside the gene matches: 3. Here the CDR3 DNA reads TGTGCCAGCAGCCCGGGACTAGCGGGGGGGACCTACAATGAGCAGTTCTTC. Amino acids: CASSPGLAGGTYNEQFF.

The chain employs TRBV9 and TRBJ2-3, with TRBD2 as a possible D gene (5 bases). CDR1 is SGDLS and CDR2 is YYNGEE in the germline V gene. Trimming took 4 bases from V and 2 from J, leaving 17 bases between them. The CDR3 spans 16 residues. CDR3 DNA sequence: TGTGCCAGCAGCCGAACGCGGGCCTCCCTCACAGATACGCAGTATTTT. It is translated as CASSRTRASLTDTQYF.

The gene calls are TRBV5-1 and TRBJ2-7, with D hard to call. Germline loops: CDR1 SGHRS, CDR2 YFSETQ. V lost 7 bases and J 0 bases, leaving 8 bases between the germline ends. CDR3 size: 12 residues. CDR3 sequence (DNA): TGCGCCAGCGGGCCGGACTCCTACGAGCAGTACTTC. Translated, it gives CASGPDSYEQYF. The whole variable domain, filled in from reference TRBV5-1 and TRBJ2-7, reads KAGVTQTPRYLIKTRGQQVTLSCSPISGHRSVSWYQQTPGQGLQFLFEYFSETQRNKGNFPGRFSGRQFSNSRSEMNVSTLELGDSALYLCASGPDSYEQYFGPGTRLTVT.

The chain joins TRBV5-8 to TRBJ2-7; tentative D call: TRBD2 (5 bases). CDR3 length: 13 amino acids. Trimming took 2 bases from V and 4 from J, leaving 10 bases between them. CDR1 SGHTS and CDR2 YDEGEE come from the germline V gene. The CDR3 DNA follows: TGTGCCAGCAGCTTCGGGGTACAGTACGAGCAGTACTTC. Its translation is CASSFGVQYEQYF. Complete variable domain (other parts from reference TRBV5-8 and TRBJ2-7): EAGVTQSPTHLIKTRGQQATLRCSPISGHTSVYWYQQALGLGLQFLLWYDEGEERNRGNFPPRFSGRQFPNYSSELNVNALELEDSALYLCASSFGVQYEQYFGPGTRLTVT.

J is TRBJ2-7 and V is TRBV6-6, with a weak D call TRBD2 (6 bases). There are 16 residues in the CDR3. V was cut by 5 bases and J by 0 bases, with 17 bases left in between. Germline V gene data show CDR1 as MNHNY and CDR2 as SVGAGI (reference sequence). The DNA of the CDR3 is TGTGCCAGCAGTCATGGGGCGGGATTGAGCTCCTACGAGCAGTACTTC. Its translation: CASSHGAGLSSYEQYF.

This clone occurred a few times. DNA of the CDR3: TGCGCCAGCAGCTTGAGTGGGACAGGGGTATGGGACGAGCAGTACTTC. Translating gives CASSLSGTGVWDEQYF. The V call is TRBV5-1, the J call TRBJ2-7, with 10 bases matching TRBD1. V shed 1 base, J shed 5 bases, and the junction held 9 bases outside the gene matches. The germline V gene has CDR1 SGHRS and CDR2 YFSETQ. This CDR3 comprises 16 residues.

This chain connects TRBV6-5 to TRBJ2-3; D unclear. V lost 3 bases to trimming and J lost 6 bases, with 13 bases between them. Germline assignment: CDR1 MNHEY and CDR2 SVGAGI. The CDR3 length is 14 residues. The CDR3 DNA is TGTGCCAGCAGTTATTCGGGTCTGGAGGATACGCAGTATTTT. Amino acid sequence: CASSYSGLEDTQYF.

The chain combines TRBV6-6 with TRBJ2-1; 10 bases map to TRBD1. The CDR3 loop spans 15 amino acids. CDR1 MNHNY and CDR2 SVGAGI come from the germline V gene (reference sequence). The V and J ends lost 5 bases and 6 bases, in that order; junction bases with no gene match: 7. The CDR3 DNA is TGTGCCAGCAGTACCCTGGACAGGGGGACCAATGAGCAGTTCTTC. As protein: CASSTLDRGTNEQFF.

V usage is TRBV7-9 and J usage is TRBJ2-3; 8 bases match TRBD1. The germline CDR1 and CDR2 sequences are SEHNR and FQNEAQ (reference sequence). V lost 5 bases to trimming and J lost 4 bases; unmatched junction nucleotides: 5. The CDR3 length is 14 residues. CDR3 nucleotide sequence: TGTGCCAGCAGCCAAATGACAGGGGCAGATACGCAGTATTTT. Translated: CASSQMTGADTQYF.

This chain connects TRBV30 to TRBJ1-1, with a tentative D call TRBD1 (5 bases). The CDR3 runs to 11 residues. Germline assignment: CDR1 GTSNPN and CDR2 SVGIG (reference sequence). V lost 4 bases and J lost 3, with 6 bases in between. DNA for the CDR3: TGTGCCTGGAAGGGGTACACTGAAGCTTTCTTT. Amino acids: CAWKGYTEAFF.

This clone was detected once. V and J are TRBV2 and TRBJ2-1, with 7 bases lining up with TRBD1. Germline CDR1 SNHLY, CDR2 FYNNEI. This CDR3 is 14 amino acids long. Trimming at V came to 4 bases and at J to 9 bases, leaving 9 bases not matched to a gene. DNA of the CDR3: TGTGCCAGCAGTGCCGGGACAGTGCCACCTGAGCAGTTCTTC. Protein sequence: CASSAGTVPPEQFF.

This clone has a handful of counts. The junction departs from the called germline gene at one end, perhaps through a read error. This chain connects TRBV7-9 to TRBJ2-7; 7 bases are a match to TRBD1. Germline V gene data show CDR1 as SEHNR and CDR2 as FQNEAQ (reference sequence). This CDR3 is 13 amino acids long. CDR3 residues: CSSSLDRVYEQYF. In DNA, the CDR3 is TGTTCCAGCAGCTTAGACAGGGTCTACGAGCAGTACTTC. The variable domain in full, with the rest retrieved from reference TRBV7-9 and TRBJ2-7, is DTGVSQNPRHKITKRGQNVTFRCDPISEHNRLYWYRQTLGQGPEFLTYFQNEAQLEKSRLLSDRFSAERPKGSFSTLEIQRTEQGDSAMYLCSSSLDRVYEQYFGPGTRLTVT.